This T cell receptor beta chain came from a study of CD8+CD57+ T cells in acquired aplastic anemia. Study-level background: When averaged, DNA from sorted CD4+ and CD8+ cells came to approximately 3.2 ug. General observations from the study: The CD8+ Simpson's diversity of patients and controls was not significantly different.

V lost 11 bases and J lost 3; bases outside the gene matches: 18. The CDR3 has 17 residues. CDR1 is KGHDR, CDR2 SFDVKD, per germline. Investigators profiled TCR beta VDJ and CDR3 from genomic DNA template. TCRdb passed the reads through MiXCR, listing each CDR3 protein once. This table has about 180,000 distinct CDR3 sequences, 45% to 50% appearing once. Of note for this clonotype: Its antigen is currently unknown.

What was sequenced was sorted CD4+, CD8+, or CD8+CD57+ T cells (not recorded which) from PBMCs. This TCR was recovered from a human donor in good health. The V and J genes are TRBV24-1 and TRBJ2-3; TRBD2 matches at 8 bases. In DNA, the CDR3 is TGTGCCAGCTCAACCAATAGCGGGATCCTCCGGACAGATACGCAGTATTTT. It encodes CASSTNSGILRTDTQYF.